This TCR beta chain is drawn from a study of technical replicates of blood from several donors. Data came from immunoSEQ multiplex PCR; TCRdb stores just in-frame clones and leaves some out. Of 87,000 or so clones in the sample, 85% to 95% were seen once. Germline loops: CDR1 MGHRA, CDR2 YSYEKL. This CDR3 has 16 residues. Trimming at V came to 2 bases and at J to 6 bases, leaving 7 bases not matched to a gene. The gene calls are TRBV4-1 and TRBJ2-7; 13 bases fit TRBD2. Sequenced: T cells isolated from PBMCs. The receptor was derived from a human donor in good health. Here the CDR3 reads CASSQPTSGRSVEQYF. In DNA form, the CDR3 reads TGCGCCAGCAGCCAACCGACTAGCGGGAGGAGTGTCGAGCAGTACTTC.